This T cell receptor beta chain was recorded in a study of radiation and T cells in renal cell carcinoma. For the study at large: Nephrectomy followed 15 Gy stereotactic body radiation by 4 weeks.

Assay used: immunoSEQ multiplex PCR; TCRdb lists only in-frame clones, some missing. The profile covers more than 65,000 clones, with about 86% appearing a single time and roughly 20% taken by the ten largest. Germline V lookup: CDR1 SGHAT, CDR2 FQNNGV. The CDR3 is 14 residues long. V was pared by 7 bases and J by 2 bases, with 15 bases between. Sample time point: blood 2 weeks post-SBRT. Treatment given: 15 Gy SBRT to primary tumor, nephrectomy 4 weeks later. This receptor was obtained from a woman between 45 and 60 years old with renal cell carcinoma. This sample comprised blood, obtained from a patient whose treatment included radiotherapy and nephrectomy. The V call is TRBV11-2, the J call TRBJ2-7; possibly TRBD1 or TRBD2 for D (6 bases each). In nucleotides, the CDR3 is TGTGCCAGCACCACGGGGGCAGGTGCCTACGAGCAGTACTTC. Amino acid sequence: CASTTGAGAYEQYF.